A single sample gave rise to the 19 T cell receptor beta chains below, sequenced in a study of blood T cells in healthy people across ages. For the second PCR, which ran for roughly 6 to 12 cycles, a sample-barcoded 5' primer and a J-beta primer mix were used. TCRdb ran MiXCR on the 5' RACE reads and lists one entry per CDR3 protein. The sample has 600,000 to 850,000 distinct CDR3 sequences, around 40% seen once. The sample consisted of blood. The receptors derive from a woman aged 55-75 years in good health.

The chain recombines TRBV29-1 with TRBJ1-2; a possible D gene is TRBD1 (5 bases). This CDR3 region has 12 residues. Trimming removed 0 bases from V and 8 bases from J, with 10 bases in between. Germline loops: CDR1 SQVTM, CDR2 ANQGSEA. CDR3 amino acids: CSVEEGASGYTF. CDR3 bases: TGCAGCGTTGAAGAAGGGGCCAGCGGCTACACCTTC. The full variable domain, its missing parts supplied by reference TRBV29-1 and TRBJ1-2, is SAVISQKPSRDICQRGTSLTIQCQVDSQVTMMFWYRQQPGQSLTLIATANQGSEATYESGFVIDKFPISRPNLTFSTLTVSNMSPEDSSIYLCSVEEGASGYTFGSGTRLTVV.

Comment on this clonotype: Just one base apart from a much larger clone, this may be a read error. The V and J genes are TRBV29-1 and TRBJ2-4; 7 nucleotides line up with TRBD1. The CDR3 runs to 13 residues. The junction had 13 bases not matched to a gene; V was cut back by 4 bases and J by 13 bases. Germline lookup yields CDR1 SQVTM and CDR2 ANQGSEA. CDR3 in DNA: TGCAGCGTTGGGCCAGGGGGATCAGCTGAGCAGTACTTC. This gives the protein CSVGPGGSAEQYF.

This chain uses TRBV20-1 with TRBJ2-7; 13 nucleotides line up with TRBD2. CDR1 is DFQATT, CDR2 SNEGSKA, per germline (reference sequence). This CDR3 contains 16 residues. Trimming at V came to 0 bases and at J to 6 bases, leaving 8 bases not matched to a gene. CDR3 bases: TGCAGTGCTAGAGATCCACTAGCGGGGGGGCATGGCGAGCAGTACTTC. Translation: CSARDPLAGGHGEQYF.

This clonotype has just a few counts. The V call is TRBV3-1, the J call TRBJ1-1; 12 bases map to TRBD1. Trimming took 0 bases from V and 9 from J; bases not matched to a gene: 5. The CDR3 is made up of 15 amino acids. Germline CDR1 reads LGHDT; CDR2 reads YNNKEL (reference sequence). This chain's CDR3 is CASSQDRDRGRKAFF. The CDR3 bases are TGTGCCAGCAGCCAAGACCGGGACAGGGGGCGCAAAGCTTTCTTT. Complete variable domain (other parts from reference TRBV3-1 and TRBJ1-1): DTAVSQTPKYLVTQMGNDKSIKCEQNLGHDTMYWYKQDSKKFLKIMFSYNNKELIINETVPNRFSPKSPDKAHLNLHINSLELGDSAVYFCASSQDRDRGRKAFFGQGTRLTVV.

The chain recombines TRBV7-3 with TRBJ2-2; 11 bases agree with TRBD2. The V gene's germline CDR1 is SGHTA and CDR2 FQGTGA. The CDR3 contains 19 residues. The trim removed 1 base at V and 4 bases at J, leaving 11 bases unmatched. CDR3 sequence: CASSLNPPSGGTGTGELFF. CDR3 bases: TGTGCCAGCAGCTTAAACCCCCCTAGCGGGGGGACCGGCACCGGGGAGCTGTTTTTT.

This clonotype occurred many times. This chain joins TRBV29-1 and TRBJ2-3, with a weak D call TRBD2 (6 bases). Trimming pared 2 bases from V and 4 bases from J, leaving 7 bases between. CDR3 size: 12 residues. Germline CDR1 is SQVTM and CDR2 is ANQGSEA. CDR3 bases: TGCAGCGTTGAATCGGGGGCAGATACGCAGTATTTT. Protein product: CSVESGADTQYF.

The chain couples TRBV10-3 to TRBJ2-5; 7 positions match TRBD1. Germline V gene data show CDR1 as ENHRY and CDR2 as SYGVKD. This CDR3 comprises 15 residues. V was pared by 2 bases and J by 6 bases, with 9 bases of the junction left unmatched. The CDR3 reads CAISEDRAKLQTQYF. The CDR3 DNA reads TGTGCCATCAGTGAGGACAGGGCCAAGCTCCAGACCCAGTACTTC.

A word on this clonotype: A much larger clone is a single base away; this may be a read error. This chain joins TRBV5-1 and TRBJ2-7; tentative D call: TRBD2 (5 bases). Germline V gene sequence: CDR1 SGHRS, CDR2 YFSETQ. The CDR3 has 15 amino acids. V lost 0 bases and J 7 bases, leaving 17 bases between the germline ends. CDR3 sequence reads: CASSLARGPPNEQYF. The CDR3 DNA follows: TGCGCCAGCAGCTTGGCCAGAGGGCCCCCCAATGAGCAGTACTTC.

This chain uses TRBV7-6 with TRBJ2-7; 8 positions match TRBD1. Germline V gene lookup returns CDR1 SGHVS and CDR2 FNYEAQ. Trimming cost V 5 bases and J 0 bases; bases outside gene matches: 9. The CDR3 is 16 amino acids. CDR3 in amino acids: CASSLRQGSSSYEQYF. DNA of the CDR3: TGTGCCAGCAGCCTCCGACAGGGGTCGAGCTCCTACGAGCAGTACTTC.

The rearrangement links TRBV28 to TRBJ2-7; D may be TRBD1 or TRBD2 (5 bases each). The end of the DNA is better explained by TRBJ2-5, so the J call may be wrong. This CDR3 comprises 14 residues. Germline CDR1 MDHEN, CDR2 SYDVKM. CDR3 coding DNA: TGTGCCAGCAGTTTCAGGGCGGGCCAAGAGACCCAGTACTTC. Translating gives CASSFRAGQETQYF.

This clonotype was seen a handful of times. V usage is TRBV7-2 and J usage is TRBJ1-4; 10 nucleotides agree with TRBD1. This CDR3 contains 14 residues. V was clipped by 5 bases and J by 12 bases; unmatched bases: 9. CDR1 is SGHTA, CDR2 FQGNSA, per germline. The CDR3 loop is CASSPGQGRLELFF. The CDR3 DNA is TGTGCCAGCAGCCCGGGACAGGGGAGGTTAGAACTGTTTTTT.

The J gene is TRBJ2-7, the V gene TRBV4-3; no clear D gene. The assigned J gene may be wrong: the sequence end matches TRBJ2-5 better. Germline loops: CDR1 LGHNA, CDR2 YSLEER. The CDR3 sequence is 13 residues long. The CDR3 protein is CASSREWPETQYF. The CDR3 bases are TGCGCCAGCAGCCGAGAGTGGCCAGAGACCCAGTACTTC.

This clonotype was recorded many times. The chain uses TRBV28 and TRBJ1-2, with D unresolved. This CDR3 is built from 15 residues. V was clipped by 4 bases and J by 0 bases, with 12 bases between them. From germline, CDR1 is MDHEN and CDR2 SYDVKM. DNA for the CDR3: TGTGCCAGCAGTTCTGGGCCAGCAACTAACTATGGCTACACCTTC. Amino acids: CASSSGPATNYGYTF.

This chain connects TRBV12-3 or TRBV12-4 to TRBJ1-5; unclear D gene. This CDR3 region has 15 residues. Deletions cut 0 bases from V and 4 bases from J, with 10 bases between. The CDR3 loop reads CASSLAIGKNQPQHF. The CDR3 DNA reads as TGTGCCAGCAGTTTAGCTATAGGTAAAAATCAGCCCCAGCATTTT.

This clonotype was observed a few times. The genes are TRBV6-6 and TRBJ1-2; TRBD1 is a possible D gene (5 bases). The CDR3 has 14 residues. Germline lookup yields CDR1 MNHNY and CDR2 SVGAGI (reference sequence). Trimming shortened V by 7 bases and J by 7 bases, and 19 bases separated the two germline ends. The CDR3 region is CASIAPGGYSGYTF. In DNA form, the CDR3 reads TGTGCCAGCATCGCCCCCGGGGGTTATAGTGGCTACACCTTC.

This clonotype was recorded at least ten times. The chain uses TRBV29-1 and TRBJ2-7, with 13 bases matching TRBD2. The V and J ends lost 5 bases and 7 bases, in that order; junction bases with no gene match: 8. CDR1 SQVTM and CDR2 ANQGSEA come from the germline V gene. This CDR3 has 14 amino acids. This CDR3 is CSVLTSGRSEEQYF. CDR3 in DNA: TGCAGCGTTCTGACTAGCGGGAGGTCGGAGGAGCAGTACTTC.

The V call is TRBV3-1, the J call TRBJ1-6; no definite D call. V lost 0 bases and J 7 bases, leaving 10 bases between the germline ends. Germline V gives CDR1 LGHDT, CDR2 YNNKEL (reference sequence). The CDR3 covers 15 residues. CDR3 in amino acids: CASSQDRSSNSPLHF. The CDR3 DNA sequence: TGTGCCAGCAGCCAAGACAGGTCGTCGAATTCACCCCTCCACTTT.

The genes are TRBV29-1 and TRBJ1-1, with D unresolved. The CDR3 runs 12 residues. Deletions cut 4 bases from V and 3 bases from J, with 9 bases between. In germline, CDR1 is SQVTM, CDR2 ANQGSEA. The CDR3 region is CSVAGLHTEAFF. CDR3 bases: TGCAGCGTTGCAGGTTTACACACTGAAGCTTTCTTT.

V gene TRBV7-2 combines with J gene TRBJ1-5, with D maybe TRBD1 (5 bases). This CDR3 has 13 amino acids. CDR1 is SGHTA, CDR2 FQGNSA, per germline. V lost 6 bases and J lost 6, with 12 bases in between. CDR3 sequence (DNA): TGTGCCAGCAGTCAGCGGGGGAGTCAGCCCCAGCATTTT. It codes for CASSQRGSQPQHF.